This passage covers 20 T cell receptor beta chains from one sample sequenced in a study of shared clonotypes between healthy human individuals. Data came from immunoSEQ multiplex PCR; TCRdb stores just in-frame clones and leaves some out. This table has 1.5 million to 2.5 million clones, about 95% appearing once. Terminally differentiated effector memory CD45RA+ cells were left out of the naive CD8 fraction, which was CD45RO-negative and positively selected for CCR7. Material: naive CD8+ T cells sorted from blood. The receptors stem from a young man in good health.

The table lists this clone with a count of one. The rearrangement joins TRBV27 to TRBJ1-1, with D possibly TRBD1 on 5 matching bases. This CDR3 is 13 amino acids long. Trimming cost V 1 base and J 5 bases, with 8 bases left between them. Germline values: CDR1 MNHEY, CDR2 SMNVEV (reference sequence). In nucleotides, the CDR3 is TGTGCCAGCAGTTTATGGGGCCAAACTGAAGCTTTCTTT. Its translation: CASSLWGQTEAFF.

V and J are TRBV9 and TRBJ1-1; TRBD1 matches at 9 bases. Germline CDR1 reads SGDLS; CDR2 reads YYNGEE. The V gene end was trimmed by 0 bases and the J gene end by 6 bases; junction bases not matched to a gene: 12. The CDR3 totals 17 residues. CDR3 DNA: TGTGCCAGCAGCGTAGCGACAGGGGGAAGCGGGGAGGCTGAAGCTTTCTTT. It encodes CASSVATGGSGEAEAFF. The full variable domain, completed using reference TRBV9 and TRBJ1-1, is DSGVTQTPKHLITATGQRVTLRCSPRSGDLSVYWYQQSLDQGLQFLIQYYNGEERAKGNILERFSAQQFPDLHSELNLSSLELGDSALYFCASSVATGGSGEAEAFFGQGTRLTVV.

This clone has a handful of counts. The rearrangement uses TRBV11-2 and TRBJ2-7; possible D gene TRBD2, 6 bases. Germline CDR1 is SGHAT and CDR2 is FQNNGV. This CDR3 region has 14 residues. The V gene lost 1 base and the J gene lost 3 bases, with 10 bases spanning the gap. CDR3 sequence reads: CASSLGGGIYEQYF. The CDR3 DNA reads TGTGCCAGCAGCTTAGGTGGGGGGATCTACGAGCAGTACTTC.

J is TRBJ2-1 and V is TRBV13; 7 bases are a match to TRBD2. From germline, CDR1 is PRHDT and CDR2 FYEKMQ (reference sequence). The CDR3 runs 13 residues. J was trimmed by 9 bases and V by 4 bases; bases with no gene match: 6. CDR3: CASSSRGGSEQFF. The CDR3 coding sequence is TGTGCCAGCAGCTCCCGGGGCGGGAGTGAGCAGTTCTTC.

This clone was counted once. V usage is TRBV4-1 and J usage is TRBJ1-2; tentative D call: TRBD1 (6 bases). Germline CDR1 and CDR2: MGHRA and YSYEKL. The germline V and J ends were trimmed by 0 bases and 2 bases, with 10 bases remaining between them. This CDR3 is built from 15 residues. The CDR3 DNA follows: TGCGCCAGCAGCCAAGAGTGGCAGGGGAACTATGGCTACACCTTC. It translates to CASSQEWQGNYGYTF.

This chain uses TRBV29-1 with TRBJ1-1; 9 nucleotides agree with TRBD1. V trimming: 7 bases; J trimming: 0 bases; junction bases outside the gene matches: 6. Germline CDR1 and CDR2: SQVTM and ANQGSEA. This CDR3 spans 14 amino acids. The CDR3 region has the DNA TGCAGCGCCCGGACAGGGGAAGTGAACACTGAAGCTTTCTTT. Translated: CSARTGEVNTEAFF.

The chain carries TRBV28 and TRBJ1-5; D might be TRBD1 (6 bases). Trimming removed 5 bases from V and 0 bases from J, with 17 bases in between. This CDR3 spans 17 amino acids. The germline V gene encodes CDR1 MDHEN and CDR2 SYDVKM. This CDR3 is CASSPYGQKYSNQPQHF. The CDR3, as DNA: TGTGCCAGCAGTCCCTACGGACAGAAATATAGCAATCAGCCCCAGCATTTT.

This clone was observed once. The rearrangement links TRBV15 to TRBJ2-3; TRBD2 might be the D (6 bases). Trimming pared 6 bases from V and 1 base from J, leaving 14 bases between. CDR1 is LNHNV, CDR2 YYDKDF, per germline (reference sequence). The CDR3 is made up of 15 amino acids. The CDR3 DNA reads as TGTGCCACCAGAGGTGGCGAGCGGGGCACAGATACGCAGTATTTT. Translation gives CATRGGERGTDTQYF.

The chain couples TRBV2 to TRBJ1-2; D is perhaps TRBD1 (6 bases). Trimming removed 5 bases from V and 2 bases from J, with 12 bases in between. CDR1 SNHLY and CDR2 FYNNEI come from the germline V gene. The CDR3 consists of 14 residues. The CDR3 loop reads CASSILGQNYGYTF. The CDR3 DNA sequence: TGTGCCAGCAGTATTTTAGGACAGAACTATGGCTACACCTTC.

V and J are TRBV5-1 and TRBJ1-2; 8 bases are shared with TRBD1. The trim removed 0 bases at V and 3 bases at J, leaving 4 bases unmatched. In germline, CDR1 is SGHRS, CDR2 YFSETQ. The CDR3 spans 15 residues. The CDR3 loop reads CASSLGQGFDYGYTF. The DNA for the CDR3 is TGCGCCAGCAGCTTGGGACAGGGGTTCGACTATGGCTACACCTTC.

V gene TRBV7-8 combines with J gene TRBJ2-7; D unresolved. CDR3 length equals 14 residues. The germline V gene encodes CDR1 SGHVS and CDR2 FQNEAQ. Trimming cost V 1 base and J 7 bases, with 14 bases left between them. The CDR3 DNA is TGTGCCAGCAGCTTAGAAGTAGCAGGAGTGGAGCAGTACTTC. It translates to CASSLEVAGVEQYF.

The J gene is TRBJ1-2, the V gene TRBV19; D is undetermined. Germline V gene data show CDR1 as LNHDA and CDR2 as SQIVND (reference sequence). The CDR3 length is 15 residues. Trimming shortened V by 0 bases and J by 2 bases, and 10 bases separated the two germline ends. In DNA form, the CDR3 reads TGTGCCAGTAGTATAGATCTTGAACAGAACTATGGCTACACCTTC. Residues: CASSIDLEQNYGYTF.

J is TRBJ2-7 and V is TRBV29-1; the D gene is possibly TRBD1 (8 bases). The CDR3 length is 16 residues. V gave up 4 bases and J gave up 2 bases, with 21 bases separating them. The germline V gene encodes CDR1 SQVTM and CDR2 ANQGSEA. CDR3 amino acids: CSVVGAGDRPPYEQYF. CDR3 DNA: TGCAGCGTTGTAGGTGCGGGGGACAGGCCCCCCTACGAGCAGTACTTC.

The chain uses TRBV28 and TRBJ1-1; D not certain. The CDR3 covers 15 residues. The germline V and J ends were trimmed by 1 base and 1 base, with 10 bases remaining between them. Germline assignment: CDR1 MDHEN and CDR2 SYDVKM. CDR3 nucleotide sequence: TGTGCCAGCAGTTTATACCCGGTTGGGAACACTGAAGCTTTCTTT. Encoded protein: CASSLYPVGNTEAFF.

The chain uses TRBV30 and TRBJ2-3, with TRBD2 as a possible D gene (5 bases). Looked up from germline, CDR1 is GTSNPN and CDR2 is SVGIG (reference sequence). The CDR3 length is 15 residues. Trimming shortened V by 0 bases and J by 4 bases, and 14 bases separated the two germline ends. The CDR3 bases are TGTGCCTGGAGTGTAGCGGCACCGAGTCCAGATACGCAGTATTTT. Its protein is CAWSVAAPSPDTQYF.

V and J are TRBV5-8 and TRBJ1-5; D gene unclear. Germline V lookup: CDR1 SGHTS, CDR2 YDEGEE. The CDR3 covers 14 residues. V shed 2 bases and J shed 6 bases, with 12 bases lying between them. This CDR3 reads CASSFSLGIQPQHF. The DNA of the CDR3 is TGTGCCAGCAGCTTCTCTCTCGGCATTCAGCCCCAGCATTTT.

This chain uses TRBV4-1 with TRBJ2-2; TRBD2 agrees at 7 bases. J gave up 4 bases and V 2 bases, and 7 bases lay outside the gene matches. The CDR3 is 16 amino acids. Germline V gives CDR1 MGHRA, CDR2 YSYEKL. In nucleotides, the CDR3 is TGCGCCAGCAGCCAAACGGCGGGAGTACGCACCGGGGAGCTGTTTTTT. It encodes CASSQTAGVRTGELFF.

V gene TRBV11-2 combines with J gene TRBJ1-5, with TRBD1 as a possible D gene (6 bases). Trimming left V 5 bases short and J 11 bases short, with 16 bases between. The CDR3 runs 13 residues. Germline lookup yields CDR1 SGHAT and CDR2 FQNNGV. CDR3 sequence reads: CASSPDRERTQHF. The CDR3 region has the DNA TGTGCCAGCAGCCCGGACAGAGAACGGACCCAGCATTTT.

V and J are TRBV7-9 and TRBJ2-2, with a weak D call TRBD1 (6 bases). The V end lost 11 bases, the J end lost 1 base, and 11 bases lay between the germline ends. The CDR3 sequence is 13 residues long. The germline CDR1 and CDR2 sequences are SEHNR and FQNEAQ (reference sequence). The CDR3 loop reads CAPNRVNTGELFF. The CDR3 nucleotides are TGTGCCCCAAACAGGGTGAACACCGGGGAGCTGTTTTTT. The variable domain in full, completed from reference TRBV7-9 and TRBJ2-2, reads DTGVSQNPRHKITKRGQNVTFRCDPISEHNRLYWYRQTLGQGPEFLTYFQNEAQLEKSRLLSDRFSAERPKGSFSTLEIQRTEQGDSAMYLCAPNRVNTGELFFGEGSRLTVL.

The chain employs TRBV10-2 and TRBJ2-7, with D perhaps assigned TRBD1 or TRBD2 (6 bases each). The V and J ends lost 4 bases and 2 bases respectively, with 15 bases between them. The CDR3 has 15 residues. Germline loops: CDR1 WSHSY, CDR2 SAAADI. The CDR3 DNA reads as TGCGCCAGCAGTGTAGGAGGGGACATCGCCTACGAGCAGTACTTC. Translation gives CASSVGGDIAYEQYF.